One sample yielded the 21 T cell receptor beta chains listed below, sequenced in a study of shared clonotypes between healthy human individuals. CD45RO-negative, CCR7-selected cells formed the naive CD8 fraction, which excluded terminally differentiated effector memory CD45RA+ cells. Sequencing used immunoSEQ multiplex PCR; TCRdb keeps in-frame clones, though not all of them. The sample carries millions of clones, about 92% recorded once. The specimen was naive CD8+ T cells from PBMCs. These receptors all stem from a man between 18 and 29 years old in good health. Some clones in this sample may be carry-over from other donors' samples.

The chain is built from TRBV9 and TRBJ2-5, with 7 bases that match TRBD1. The germline gives CDR1 SGDLS, CDR2 YYNGEE. The length of the CDR3 is 13 residues. After removal of 3 bases from V and 7 bases from J, the junction contained 6 bases not matched to a gene. DNA of the CDR3: TGTGCCAGCAGCGAGACAGGGACGGGGACCCAGTACTTC. This codes for CASSETGTGTQYF.

A few counts support this clone. The sample carries other DNA sequences with the same CDR3. V gene TRBV27 combines with J gene TRBJ2-1; weak D call: TRBD1 (5 bases). The CDR3 has 12 residues. V was shortened by 5 bases and J by 7 bases, with 9 bases between the two germline ends. Germline CDR1 is MNHEY and CDR2 is SMNVEV (reference sequence). CDR3 protein: CASSARGNEQFF. CDR3 bases: TGTGCCAGCAGTGCTAGGGGTAATGAGCAGTTCTTC.

The table lists this clone with a few counts. J is TRBJ1-2 and V is TRBV4-1, with 8 bases fitting TRBD1. The CDR3 is 13 residues long. The J segment lost 8 bases and the V segment lost 0 bases, leaving 2 bases of the junction unmatched. The germline V gene encodes CDR1 MGHRA and CDR2 YSYEKL. The CDR3 sequence: CASSQDGDRGYTF. CDR3 nucleotide sequence: TGCGCCAGCAGCCAAGACGGGGACAGGGGCTACACCTTC.

The chain joins TRBV9 to TRBJ2-7, with a possible D match to TRBD2 (5 bases). Trimming removed 4 bases from V and 6 bases from J, with 17 bases in between. Germline CDR1 reads SGDLS; CDR2 reads YYNGEE. This CDR3 is 14 amino acids long. The CDR3 here is CASSPARGLREQYF. In DNA, the CDR3 is TGTGCCAGCAGCCCAGCCCGGGGTCTACGCGAGCAGTACTTC.

This clone has a single count. The V call is TRBV4-1, the J call TRBJ2-7; D ambiguous. CDR3 length equals 16 residues. Trimming left V 4 bases short and J 0 bases short, with 16 bases between. Germline V gives CDR1 MGHRA, CDR2 YSYEKL. CDR3 DNA sequence: TGCGCCAGCAGCCTAAAGGGTGGGTACCACTCCTACGAGCAGTACTTC. Protein product: CASSLKGGYHSYEQYF.

The chain uses TRBV21-1 and TRBJ2-2; the table gives TRBD1 as D, unverified against the DNA. TRBV21-1 is assigned pseudogene status. This CDR3 has 19 amino acids. In DNA form, the CDR3 reads TGTGCCAGCAGCCCCTTAGGGTCTTATAGGGGGCCGAACACCGGGGAGCTGTTTTTT. Its translation: CASSPLGSYRGPNTGELFF.

A remark on this clone: This CDR3 is also generated by other DNA sequences in the sample. This rearrangement joins TRBV4-1 to TRBJ1-2, with D unresolved. In germline, CDR1 is MGHRA, CDR2 YSYEKL. V was trimmed by 0 bases and J by 5 bases, leaving 10 bases between them. This CDR3 spans 14 amino acids. The CDR3 is CASSQEGSRYGYTF. CDR3 nucleotide sequence: TGCGCCAGCAGCCAAGAGGGCAGCAGATATGGCTACACCTTC.

The V and J genes are TRBV29-1 and TRBJ1-2; D is unclear. This CDR3 spans 13 amino acids. Per germline, CDR1 SQVTM and CDR2 ANQGSEA. V was shortened by 4 bases and J by 4 bases, with 13 bases between the two germline ends. Here the CDR3 DNA reads TGCAGCGTTGGGGCAGATGCGATCTATGGCTACACCTTC. Translated, it gives CSVGADAIYGYTF.

The gene calls are TRBV27 and TRBJ2-3; D remains unclear. Germline V gene data show CDR1 as MNHEY and CDR2 as SMNVEV (reference sequence). CDR3 size: 16 residues. The V and J ends lost 5 bases and 0 bases respectively, with 15 bases between them. Here the CDR3 reads CASSLGTRPSTDTQYF. CDR3 nucleotides: TGTGCCAGCAGTCTAGGAACCAGGCCTAGCACAGATACGCAGTATTTT.

The CDR3 nucleotides read TGTGCCAGCGGAGGGGACCACTCCTACGAGCAGTACTTC. Translating it yields CASGGDHSYEQYF. J is TRBJ2-7 and V is TRBV9; TRBD2 might be the D (6 bases). There are 13 residues in the CDR3. Between the trimmed V and J ends, which lost 7 bases and 0 bases, there was a span of 11 bases. Germline CDR1 and CDR2: SGDLS and YYNGEE.

The genes are TRBV5-1 and TRBJ2-3; 8 bases map to TRBD2. The V segment lost 6 bases and the J segment 0 bases; nucleotides outside the gene matches: 6. The CDR3 spans 15 residues. Germline V gene lookup returns CDR1 SGHRS and CDR2 YFSETQ. DNA for the CDR3: TGCGCCAGCACCCCTCGGGGGGGCAGCACAGATACGCAGTATTTT. It translates to CASTPRGGSTDTQYF.

The chain links TRBV27 to TRBJ1-2; perhaps TRBD1 as D (6 bases). There are 13 residues in the CDR3. Trimming pared 10 bases from V and 4 bases from J, leaving 16 bases between. CDR1 MNHEY and CDR2 SMNVEV come from the germline V gene (reference sequence). CDR3 region: CATAGVRGYGYTF. Here the CDR3 DNA reads TGTGCCACCGCAGGGGTCCGGGGCTATGGCTACACCTTC.

This chain uses TRBV7-9 with TRBJ2-7, with D unclear. Germline lookup yields CDR1 SEHNR and CDR2 FQNEAQ (reference sequence). The CDR3 has 15 residues. V was cut by 1 base and J by 7 bases, with 17 bases left in between. The CDR3 is CASSLELRAHWEQYF. The CDR3 DNA reads as TGTGCCAGCAGCTTAGAGCTCCGGGCCCATTGGGAGCAGTACTTC.

A note on this clone: Other DNA sequences in the sample encode the same CDR3. The chain combines TRBV4-1 with TRBJ2-7, with D perhaps matching TRBD1 or TRBD2 (5 bases each). V dropped 1 base and J dropped 2 bases, with 9 bases sitting between them. The germline V gene encodes CDR1 MGHRA and CDR2 YSYEKL. There are 14 residues in the CDR3. The CDR3 sequence is CASSQVTGPYEQYF. In DNA form, the CDR3 reads TGCGCCAGCAGCCAAGTAACGGGGCCCTACGAGCAGTACTTC.

The chain joins TRBV28 to TRBJ2-1; TRBD2 matches 7 bases. V was pared by 7 bases and J by 4 bases, with 10 bases of the junction left unmatched. The CDR3 sequence is 15 residues long. CDR1 and CDR2 from the germline V gene are MDHEN and SYDVKM. The CDR3 sequence is CASTLGGPLYNEQFF. CDR3 in DNA: TGTGCCAGCACCCTGGGAGGGCCGTTATACAATGAGCAGTTCTTC.

The chain joins TRBV29-1 to TRBJ2-3, with 7 bases aligning to TRBD1. The CDR3 runs to 13 residues. With 7 bases clipped from V and 2 bases from J, the junction kept 6 bases outside the gene matches. Germline V CDR1 and CDR2: SQVTM, ANQGSEA. The CDR3 sequence: CSETGDNTDTQYF. The DNA for the CDR3 is TGCAGCGAAACAGGGGATAACACAGATACGCAGTATTTT.

This clone was detected only once. This chain uses TRBV28 with TRBJ2-7; 13 positions match TRBD2. Per the germline V gene, CDR1 is MDHEN and CDR2 is SYDVKM. V dropped 4 bases and J dropped 6; count of bases not matched to a gene: 6. The CDR3 consists of 15 residues. This chain's CDR3 is CASSWRGLAGVEQYF. CDR3 nucleotides: TGTGCCAGCAGTTGGAGAGGACTAGCGGGAGTCGAGCAGTACTTC.

The V call is TRBV19, the J call TRBJ1-5; possible D gene TRBD1, 5 bases. The V end was cut by 6 bases, the J end by 5 bases, with 11 bases between. From germline, CDR1 is LNHDA and CDR2 SQIVND (reference sequence). The CDR3 length is 13 residues. The CDR3 spells CASSLGGYQPQHF. In DNA form, the CDR3 reads TGTGCCAGTAGCCTTGGGGGGTATCAGCCCCAGCATTTT.

The chain employs TRBV6-5 and TRBJ2-7; D possibly uses TRBD1 or TRBD2 (5 bases each). The CDR3 totals 15 residues. V dropped 6 bases and J dropped 0 bases, with 15 bases sitting between them. Germline loops: CDR1 MNHEY, CDR2 SVGAGI. The CDR3: CASSPGWDLSYEQYF. In DNA, the CDR3 is TGTGCCAGCAGCCCCGGTTGGGACCTCTCCTACGAGCAGTACTTC.

The J gene is TRBJ2-3, the V gene TRBV7-9; 7 bases map to TRBD2. V shed 5 bases and J 6 bases; nucleotides not matched to a gene: 11. This CDR3 region has 15 residues. Germline CDR1 reads SEHNR; CDR2 reads FQNEAQ (reference sequence). The chain's CDR3 is CASSPPQGGFDTQYF. CDR3 sequence (DNA): TGTGCCAGCAGCCCGCCCCAGGGAGGGTTTGATACGCAGTATTTT.

CDR3 sequence (DNA): TGCAGCGTATTGGGGATTACTAGCGGATACAAAAACATTCAGTACTTC. Translating gives CSVLGITSGYKNIQYF. The chain combines TRBV29-1 with TRBJ2-4; TRBD2 matches at 8 bases. Unmatched junction bases numbered 13, after V lost 6 bases and J lost 3 bases. The CDR3 loop spans 16 amino acids. Germline V gives CDR1 SQVTM, CDR2 ANQGSEA.